Only a few counts were recorded for the clone carrying this T cell receptor (beta chain). Its antigen is still unknown. The data are from a study of identical twins. Template switching supplied a universal primer site; unique molecular identifiers were carried on the cDNA. TCRdb re-analysed the 5' RACE reads in MiXCR, keeping a single row per CDR3 protein. The sample shows about 530,000 distinct CDR3 sequences, 13% to 15% of them seen only once. General observations from the study: Analyses of zero insertions could, in part, be confounded by invariant MAIT and iNKT cells. Alpha sequences that were out-of-frame and twin-shared showed an excess of low generation probability.

All donors were healthy Caucasians. V dropped 3 bases and J dropped 5; count of bases not matched to a gene: 7. The CDR3 loop spans 14 amino acids. These data are also associated with another study on yellow fever vaccine responses in identical twins.

The rearrangement joins TRBV12-3 or TRBV12-4 to TRBJ2-7; 7 bases match TRBD1. This clonotype was sampled from a woman in her late teens or twenties in good health. Sequencing used CD4+ T cells sorted from blood. The DNA for the CDR3 is TGTGCCAGCAGTTTCCCTAACAGGGGAGACGAGCAGTACTTC. As protein: CASSFPNRGDEQYF.